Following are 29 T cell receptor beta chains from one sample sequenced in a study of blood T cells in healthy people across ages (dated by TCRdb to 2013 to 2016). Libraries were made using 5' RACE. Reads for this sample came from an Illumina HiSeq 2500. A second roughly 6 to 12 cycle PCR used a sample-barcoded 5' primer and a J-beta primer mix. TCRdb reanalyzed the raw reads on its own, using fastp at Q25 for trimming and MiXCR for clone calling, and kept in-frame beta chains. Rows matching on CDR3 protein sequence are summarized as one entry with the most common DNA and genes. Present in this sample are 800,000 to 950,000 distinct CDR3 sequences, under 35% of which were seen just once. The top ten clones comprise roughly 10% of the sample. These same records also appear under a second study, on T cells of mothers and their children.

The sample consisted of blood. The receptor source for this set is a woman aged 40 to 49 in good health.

Here the CDR3 reads CSADGLAIGQFF. The CDR3 bases are TGCAGTGCTGACGGACTAGCAATTGGGCAGTTCTTC. V is TRBV29-1 and J is TRBJ2-1, with 8 bases aligning to TRBD2. The CDR3 length is 12 residues. The germline CDR1 and CDR2 sequences are SQVTM and ANQGSEA.

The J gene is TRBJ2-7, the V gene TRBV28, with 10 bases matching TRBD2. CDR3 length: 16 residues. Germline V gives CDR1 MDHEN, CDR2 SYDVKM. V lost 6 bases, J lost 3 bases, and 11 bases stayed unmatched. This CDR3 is CASSLTGLAAIYEQYF. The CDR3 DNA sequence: TGTGCCAGCAGCCTGACTGGACTAGCGGCCATCTACGAGCAGTACTTC.

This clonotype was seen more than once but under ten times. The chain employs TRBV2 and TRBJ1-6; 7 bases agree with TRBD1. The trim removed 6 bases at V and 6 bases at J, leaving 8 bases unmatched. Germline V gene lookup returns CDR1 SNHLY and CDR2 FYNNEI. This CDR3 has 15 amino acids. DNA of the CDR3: TGTGCCAGCAGCGCGAACAGGGGAATTAATTCACCCCTCCACTTT. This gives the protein CASSANRGINSPLHF.

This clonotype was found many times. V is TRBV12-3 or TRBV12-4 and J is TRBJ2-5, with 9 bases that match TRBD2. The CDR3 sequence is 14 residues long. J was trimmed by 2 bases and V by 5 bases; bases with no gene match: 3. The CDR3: CASSTLAGQETQYF. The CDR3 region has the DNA TGTGCCAGCAGTACCCTAGCGGGGCAAGAGACCCAGTACTTC.

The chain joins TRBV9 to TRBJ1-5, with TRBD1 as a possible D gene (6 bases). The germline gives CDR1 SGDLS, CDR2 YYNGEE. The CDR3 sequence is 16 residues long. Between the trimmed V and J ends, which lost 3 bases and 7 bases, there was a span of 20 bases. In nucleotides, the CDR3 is TGTGCCAGCAGCGGGGGAGGAGGGGGGGAGGACCAGCCCCAGCATTTT. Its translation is CASSGGGGGEDQPQHF.

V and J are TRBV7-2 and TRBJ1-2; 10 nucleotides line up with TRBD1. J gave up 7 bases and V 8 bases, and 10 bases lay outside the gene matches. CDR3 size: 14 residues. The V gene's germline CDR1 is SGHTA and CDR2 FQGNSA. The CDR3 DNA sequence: TGTGCCAGCGAAAGGGACAGGGGATCGGTTGGCTACACCTTC. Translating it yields CASERDRGSVGYTF.

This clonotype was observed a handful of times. The CDR3 protein is CASSQLAGANVLTF. DNA for the CDR3: TGTGCCAGCAGCCAATTGGCAGGGGCCAACGTCCTGACTTTC. This chain uses TRBV3-1 with TRBJ2-6; D is unresolved. CDR1 and CDR2 from the germline V gene are LGHDT and YNNKEL (reference sequence). V shed 2 bases and J shed 4 bases, with 6 bases lying between them. The CDR3 covers 14 residues.

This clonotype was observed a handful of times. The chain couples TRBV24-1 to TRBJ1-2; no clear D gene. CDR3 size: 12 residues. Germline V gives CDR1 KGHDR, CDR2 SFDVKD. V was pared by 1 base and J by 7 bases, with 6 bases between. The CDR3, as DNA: TGTGCCACCAGTGATTTCGAGGGTGGCTACACCTTC. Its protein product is CATSDFEGGYTF.

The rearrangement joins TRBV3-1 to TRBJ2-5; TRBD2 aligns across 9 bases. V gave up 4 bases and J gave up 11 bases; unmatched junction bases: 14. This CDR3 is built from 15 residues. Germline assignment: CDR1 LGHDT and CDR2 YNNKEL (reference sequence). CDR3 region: CASSPRLAGYDEQYF. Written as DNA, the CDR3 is TGTGCCAGCAGCCCCCGCCTAGCGGGATATGATGAGCAGTACTTC.

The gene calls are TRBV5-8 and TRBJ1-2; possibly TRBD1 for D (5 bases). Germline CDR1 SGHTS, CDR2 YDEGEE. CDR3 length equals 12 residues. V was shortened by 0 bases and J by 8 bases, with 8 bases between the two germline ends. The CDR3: CASSLVRVGYTF. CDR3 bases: TGTGCCAGCAGCTTGGTCAGGGTCGGCTACACCTTC. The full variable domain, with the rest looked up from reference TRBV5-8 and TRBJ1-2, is EAGVTQSPTHLIKTRGQQATLRCSPISGHTSVYWYQQALGLGLQFLLWYDEGEERNRGNFPPRFSGRQFPNYSSELNVNALELEDSALYLCASSLVRVGYTFGSGTRLTVV.

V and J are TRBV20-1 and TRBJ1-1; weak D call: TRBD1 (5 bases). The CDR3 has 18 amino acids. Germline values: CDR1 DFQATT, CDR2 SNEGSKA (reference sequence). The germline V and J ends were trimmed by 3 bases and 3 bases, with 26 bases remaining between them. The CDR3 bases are TGCAGTGCTAGCGAGTTCTCAGGGTTCGGGGGAGTGGACACTGAAGCTTTCTTT. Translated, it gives CSASEFSGFGGVDTEAFF.

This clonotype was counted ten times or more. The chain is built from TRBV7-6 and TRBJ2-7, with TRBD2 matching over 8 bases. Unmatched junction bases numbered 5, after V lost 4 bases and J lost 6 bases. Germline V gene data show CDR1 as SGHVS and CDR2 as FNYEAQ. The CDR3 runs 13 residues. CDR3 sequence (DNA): TGTGCCAGCAGCTCGGGACTAGTAGTCGAGCAGTACTTC. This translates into CASSSGLVVEQYF.

In DNA, the CDR3 is TGCGCCAGCAGCCAAGAGGCCGGGACAGGGGGCTCCTGGAACACTGAAGCTTTCTTT. Its translation is CASSQEAGTGGSWNTEAFF. The chain recombines TRBV4-1 with TRBJ1-1; 12 bases are shared with TRBD1. Losses at the gene ends were 0 bases for V and 1 base for J; bases not matched to a gene: 9. Germline CDR1 reads MGHRA; CDR2 reads YSYEKL. CDR3 size: 19 residues.

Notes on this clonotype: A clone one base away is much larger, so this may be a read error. CDR3: CTSSVGRGYTF. For the CDR3, the DNA is TGTACCAGCAGCGTAGGTCGTGGCTACACCTTC. The V call is TRBV12-3 or TRBV12-4, the J call TRBJ1-2; D remains unclear. The CDR3 has 11 residues.

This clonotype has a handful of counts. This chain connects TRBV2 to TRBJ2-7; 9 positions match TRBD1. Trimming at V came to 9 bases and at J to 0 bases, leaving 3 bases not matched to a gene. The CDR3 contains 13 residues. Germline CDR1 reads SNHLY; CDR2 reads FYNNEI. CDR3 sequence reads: CARGTGSSYEQYF. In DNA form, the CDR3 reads TGTGCCAGAGGGACAGGGAGCTCCTACGAGCAGTACTTC.

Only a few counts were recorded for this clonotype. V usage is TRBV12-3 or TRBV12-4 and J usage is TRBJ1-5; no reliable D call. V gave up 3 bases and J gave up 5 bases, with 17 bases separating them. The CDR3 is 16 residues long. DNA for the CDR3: TGTGCCAGCAGTTTCGATAGGTGGGGTTTTTATCAGCCCCAGCATTTT. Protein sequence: CASSFDRWGFYQPQHF.

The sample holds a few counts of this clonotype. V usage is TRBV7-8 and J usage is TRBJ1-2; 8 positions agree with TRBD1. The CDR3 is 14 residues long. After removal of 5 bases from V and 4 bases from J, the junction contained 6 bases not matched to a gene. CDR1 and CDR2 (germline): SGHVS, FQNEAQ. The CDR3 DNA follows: TGTGCCAGCAGCACCCGGGACAGGTCCTATGGCTACACCTTC. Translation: CASSTRDRSYGYTF. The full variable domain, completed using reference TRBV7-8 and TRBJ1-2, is GAGVSQSPRYKVAKRGQDVALRCDPISGHVSLFWYQQALGQGPEFLTYFQNEAQLDKSGLPSDRFFAERPEGSVSTLKIQRTQQEDSAVYLCASSTRDRSYGYTFGSGTRLTVV.

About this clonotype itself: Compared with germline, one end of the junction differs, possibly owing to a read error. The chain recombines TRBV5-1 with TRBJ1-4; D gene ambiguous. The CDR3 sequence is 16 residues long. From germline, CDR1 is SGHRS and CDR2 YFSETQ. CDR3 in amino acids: CASSLASVAGDEKRFF. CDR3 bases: TGCGCCAGCAGCTTGGCCAGTGTGGCCGGGGATGAAAAACGGTTTTTT.

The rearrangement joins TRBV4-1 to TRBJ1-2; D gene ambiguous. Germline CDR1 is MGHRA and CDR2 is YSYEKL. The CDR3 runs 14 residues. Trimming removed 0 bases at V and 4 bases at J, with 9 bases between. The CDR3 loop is CASSQDHSGYGYTF. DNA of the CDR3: TGCGCCAGCAGCCAAGATCATTCCGGCTATGGCTACACCTTC.

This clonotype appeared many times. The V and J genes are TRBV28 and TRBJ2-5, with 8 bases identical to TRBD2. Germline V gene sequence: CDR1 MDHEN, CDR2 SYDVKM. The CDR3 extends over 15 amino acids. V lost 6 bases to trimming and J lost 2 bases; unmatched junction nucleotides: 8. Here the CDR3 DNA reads TGTGCCAGCAGCCCCGTGCGGGGGGTTCAAGAGACCCAGTACTTC. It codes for CASSPVRGVQETQYF.

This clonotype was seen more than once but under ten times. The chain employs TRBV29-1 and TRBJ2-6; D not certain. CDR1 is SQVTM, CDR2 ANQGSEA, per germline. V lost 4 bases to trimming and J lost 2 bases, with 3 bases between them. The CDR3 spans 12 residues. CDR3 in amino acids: CSVGAGANVLTF. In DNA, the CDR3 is TGCAGCGTTGGAGCTGGGGCCAACGTCCTGACTTTC.

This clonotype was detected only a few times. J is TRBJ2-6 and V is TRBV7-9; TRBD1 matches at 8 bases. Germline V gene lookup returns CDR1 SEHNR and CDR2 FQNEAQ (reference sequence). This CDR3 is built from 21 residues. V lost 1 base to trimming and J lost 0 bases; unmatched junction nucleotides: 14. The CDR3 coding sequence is TGTGCCAGCAGCTTAGGGGGTTACAGGGGGATCCTCCACTCTGGGGCCAACGTCCTGACTTTC. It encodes CASSLGGYRGILHSGANVLTF.

CDR3 DNA: TGTGCCAGCAGTGAATGGGGGATGGACATCGGTACGCAGTATTTT. Translating gives CASSEWGMDIGTQYF. This sequence joins TRBV25-1 and TRBJ2-3; perhaps D is TRBD1 or TRBD2 (5 bases each). The CDR3 runs 15 residues. Trimming removed 1 base at V and 8 bases at J, with 16 bases between. Germline values: CDR1 MGHDK, CDR2 SYGVNS.

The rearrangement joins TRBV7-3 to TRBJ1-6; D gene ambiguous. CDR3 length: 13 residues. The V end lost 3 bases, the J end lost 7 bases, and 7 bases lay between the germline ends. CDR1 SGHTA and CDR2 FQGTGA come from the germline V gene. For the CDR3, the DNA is TGTGCCAGCAGCTTCACTGTAAATTCACCCCTCCACTTT. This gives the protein CASSFTVNSPLHF.

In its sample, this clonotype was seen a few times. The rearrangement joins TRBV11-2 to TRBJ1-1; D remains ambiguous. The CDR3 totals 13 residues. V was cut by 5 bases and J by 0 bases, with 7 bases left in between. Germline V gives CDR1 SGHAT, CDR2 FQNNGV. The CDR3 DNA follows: TGTGCCAGCAGCAGACGGGTGAACACTGAAGCTTTCTTT. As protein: CASSRRVNTEAFF.

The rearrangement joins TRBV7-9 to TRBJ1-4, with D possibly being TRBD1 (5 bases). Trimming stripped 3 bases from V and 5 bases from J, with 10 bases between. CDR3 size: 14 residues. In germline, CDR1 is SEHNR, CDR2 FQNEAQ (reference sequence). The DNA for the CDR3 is TGTGCCAGCAGCTTCAGACAGCAAAATGAAAAACTGTTTTTT. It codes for CASSFRQQNEKLFF. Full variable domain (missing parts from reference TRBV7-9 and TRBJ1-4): DTGVSQNPRHKITKRGQNVTFRCDPISEHNRLYWYRQTLGQGPEFLTYFQNEAQLEKSRLLSDRFSAERPKGSFSTLEIQRTEQGDSAMYLCASSFRQQNEKLFFGSGTQLSVL.

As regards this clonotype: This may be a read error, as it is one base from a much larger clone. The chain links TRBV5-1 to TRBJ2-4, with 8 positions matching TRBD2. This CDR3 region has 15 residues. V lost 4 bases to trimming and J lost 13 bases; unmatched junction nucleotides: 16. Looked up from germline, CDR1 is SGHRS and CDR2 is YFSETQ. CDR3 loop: CASSARTSSYNEQYF. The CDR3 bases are TGCGCCAGCAGCGCGAGGACTAGCTCCTACAATGAGCAGTACTTC.

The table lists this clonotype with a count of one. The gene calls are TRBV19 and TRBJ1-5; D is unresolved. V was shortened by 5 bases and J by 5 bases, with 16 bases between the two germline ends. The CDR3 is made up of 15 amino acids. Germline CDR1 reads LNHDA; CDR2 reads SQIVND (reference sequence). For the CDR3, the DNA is TGTGCCAGTAGTCCTCCGGTGCCCCGGGATCAGCCCCAGCATTTT. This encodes CASSPPVPRDQPQHF.

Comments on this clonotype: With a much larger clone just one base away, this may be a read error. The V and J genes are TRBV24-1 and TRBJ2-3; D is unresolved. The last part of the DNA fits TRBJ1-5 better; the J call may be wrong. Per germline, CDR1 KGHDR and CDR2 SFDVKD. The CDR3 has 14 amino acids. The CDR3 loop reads CATSVAAARDTQHF. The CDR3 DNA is TGTGCCACCAGTGTTGCGGCTGCGCGGGATACGCAGCATTTT.